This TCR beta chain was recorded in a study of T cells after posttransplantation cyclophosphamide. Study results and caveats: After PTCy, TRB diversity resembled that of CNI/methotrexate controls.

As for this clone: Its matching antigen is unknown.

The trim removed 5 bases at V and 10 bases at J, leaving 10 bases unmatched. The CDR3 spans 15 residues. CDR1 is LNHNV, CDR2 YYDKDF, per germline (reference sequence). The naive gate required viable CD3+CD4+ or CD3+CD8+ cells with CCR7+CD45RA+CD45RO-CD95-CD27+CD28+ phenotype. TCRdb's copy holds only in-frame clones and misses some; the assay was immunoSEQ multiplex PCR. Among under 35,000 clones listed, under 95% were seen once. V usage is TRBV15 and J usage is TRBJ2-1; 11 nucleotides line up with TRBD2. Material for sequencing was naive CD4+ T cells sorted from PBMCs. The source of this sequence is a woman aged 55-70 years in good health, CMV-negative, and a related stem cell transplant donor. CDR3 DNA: TGTGCCACCAGCTGGGGGCTAGCGGGGGGTGAAGAGCAGTTCTTC. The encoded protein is CATSWGLAGGEEQFF.